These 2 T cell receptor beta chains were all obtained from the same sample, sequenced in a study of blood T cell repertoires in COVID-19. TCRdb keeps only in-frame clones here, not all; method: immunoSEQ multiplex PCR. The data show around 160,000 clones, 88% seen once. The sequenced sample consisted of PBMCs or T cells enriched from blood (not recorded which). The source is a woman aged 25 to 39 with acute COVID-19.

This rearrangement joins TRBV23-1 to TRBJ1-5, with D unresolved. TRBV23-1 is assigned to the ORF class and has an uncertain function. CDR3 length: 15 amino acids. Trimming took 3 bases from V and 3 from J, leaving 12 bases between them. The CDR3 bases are TGCGCCAGCAGTCATAACAGAAAGTTCAATCAGCCCCAGCATTTT. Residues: CASSHNRKFNQPQHF.

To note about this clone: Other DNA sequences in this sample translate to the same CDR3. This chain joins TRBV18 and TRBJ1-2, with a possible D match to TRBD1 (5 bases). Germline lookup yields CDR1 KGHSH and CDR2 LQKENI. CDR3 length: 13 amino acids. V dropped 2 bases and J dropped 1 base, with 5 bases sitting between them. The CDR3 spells CASSPDSNYGYTF. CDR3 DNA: TGTGCCAGCTCACCAGACAGTAACTATGGCTACACCTTC.